These 11 T cell receptor beta chains were all obtained from the same sample, sequenced in a study of identical twins. TCRdb analysed the 5' RACE reads with MiXCR anew, one entry per CDR3 protein. The sample consists of 700,000 or so distinct CDR3 sequences, 21% of them appearing once. This sample was also put to use in a study of T cells expressing NK-cell markers.

Material: PBMCs. All receptors come from a woman between 18 and 29 years old in good health.

This clonotype was counted between two and nine times. A much larger clone differs from this one at a single base, so this may be a read error. This chain links TRBV2 with TRBJ1-1; tentatively, D is TRBD1 (5 bases). The CDR3 extends over 11 amino acids. V was shortened by 7 bases and J by 3 bases, with 6 bases between the two germline ends. From germline, CDR1 is SNHLY and CDR2 FYNNEI. CDR3 in DNA: TGTGCCAGCACGGGGGACACTGAAGCTTTCTTT. This gives the protein CASTGDTEAFF.

This clonotype has only a few counts. The genes are TRBV11-2 and TRBJ2-1; TRBD2 matches 12 bases. The CDR3 covers 19 residues. The ends lost 3 bases at V and 4 bases at J; junction bases unmatched: 13. CDR1 and CDR2 (germline): SGHAT, FQNNGV. The CDR3 DNA follows: TGTGCCAGCAGCTTCAGATCCGGACTAGCGGGGTCTAGGTACAATGAGCAGTTCTTC. It translates to CASSFRSGLAGSRYNEQFF.

This clonotype was seen a handful of times. This sequence joins TRBV6-5 and TRBJ2-3, with a tentative D call TRBD2 (5 bases). The germline gives CDR1 MNHEY, CDR2 SVGAGI. The V end was cut by 7 bases, the J end by 2 bases, with 10 bases between. The CDR3 is made up of 13 amino acids. In DNA, the CDR3 is TGTGCCAGCAATTCAGCGGTCACAGATACGCAGTATTTT. Its translation: CASNSAVTDTQYF.

CDR3 sequence: CSARDRRPLLNTEAFF. CDR3 nucleotide sequence: TGCAGTGCTAGAGATAGGAGGCCGCTCTTGAACACTGAAGCTTTCTTT. The chain has TRBV20-1 and TRBJ1-1; the D is unclear. This CDR3 comprises 16 residues. Trimming cost V 0 bases and J 0 bases, with 14 bases left between them. Germline values: CDR1 DFQATT, CDR2 SNEGSKA (reference sequence).

This clonotype was found many times. The chain employs TRBV16 and TRBJ1-1; 9 positions agree with TRBD1. CDR1 is KGHSY, CDR2 FQNENV, per germline. This CDR3 has 15 amino acids. V gave up 5 bases and J gave up 4 bases; unmatched junction bases: 8. The CDR3 nucleotides read TGTGCCAGCAGCGATACGGACAGGGGTAGCACTGAAGCTTTCTTT. This gives the protein CASSDTDRGSTEAFF.

The rearrangement uses TRBV29-1 and TRBJ2-7; 7 bases map to TRBD2. Germline V gives CDR1 SQVTM, CDR2 ANQGSEA. Germline trimming cut 7 bases from V and 6 bases from J; bases unmatched to any gene: 15. The CDR3 sequence is 14 residues long. DNA of the CDR3: TGCAGCGGTTCAAATGGGAGGGCCGTTGCCGAGCAGTACTTC. It encodes CSGSNGRAVAEQYF.

This clonotype has a handful of counts. The chain couples TRBV9 to TRBJ2-3, with 9 bases fitting TRBD2. CDR3 size: 15 residues. In germline, CDR1 is SGDLS, CDR2 YYNGEE. V was pared by 3 bases and J by 0 bases, with 2 bases of the junction left unmatched. CDR3 amino acids: CASSALAGSTDTQYF. The CDR3 coding sequence is TGTGCCAGCAGCGCGCTAGCGGGGAGCACAGATACGCAGTATTTT.

Only a few counts were recorded for this clonotype. The chain has TRBV5-1 and TRBJ2-7, with D perhaps matching TRBD1 or TRBD2 (6 bases each). CDR1 SGHRS and CDR2 YFSETQ come from the germline V gene. Trimming shortened V by 2 bases and J by 2 bases, and 14 bases separated the two germline ends. The CDR3 sequence is 15 residues long. CDR3 DNA sequence: TGCGCCAGCAGCTTAACGGGAGCAGGGGCCTACGAGCAGTACTTC. It encodes CASSLTGAGAYEQYF.

V is TRBV6-1 and J is TRBJ2-7; tentative D call: TRBD1 (6 bases). The V end lost 3 bases, the J end lost 0 bases, and 9 bases lay between the germline ends. Germline V lookup: CDR1 MNHNS, CDR2 SASEGT. The CDR3 extends over 14 amino acids. The CDR3 sequence is CASSEGQYSYEQYF. The CDR3 DNA reads as TGTGCCAGCAGTGAGGGACAATACTCCTACGAGCAGTACTTC.

This clonotype came up a few times. The rearrangement joins TRBV12-3 or TRBV12-4 to TRBJ1-6; D is undetermined. Trimming shortened V by 6 bases and J by 7 bases, and 13 bases separated the two germline ends. The CDR3 has 14 amino acids. As DNA, the CDR3 is TGTGCCAGCAGATTATTAGGACGGAATTCACCCCTCCACTTT. This sequence encodes CASRLLGRNSPLHF.

This clonotype was found many times. The chain employs TRBV6-5 and TRBJ2-7, with 10 bases that match TRBD2. The J segment lost 4 bases and the V segment lost 4 bases, leaving 4 bases of the junction unmatched. Germline lookup yields CDR1 MNHEY and CDR2 SVGAGI. The CDR3 contains 14 residues. CDR3 in DNA: TGTGCCAGCAGTTCCCCGGGACTAGCGTACGAGCAGTACTTC. It specifies CASSSPGLAYEQYF.